What follows are 27 T cell receptor beta chains derived from one specimen sequenced in a study of T-cell reconstitution after alpha-beta-depleted transplantation in children. Unique molecular identifiers tagged the TCRbeta library. TCRdb recomputed calls from the PCR reads with MiXCR, one row per CDR3 protein. The sample holds approximately 640,000 distinct CDR3 sequences; roughly 15% are singletons and the top ten take under 1.2%. The material sequenced was PBMCs from the stem cell graft donor, taken from the stem cell graft. These receptors all stem from a human donor who donated a stem cell graft to a child with acute myeloid leukemia.

This clonotype showed up many times. V and J are TRBV27 and TRBJ2-7, with 11 bases identical to TRBD1. Trimming took 5 bases from V and 2 from J; bases not matched to a gene: 11. Germline V gives CDR1 MNHEY, CDR2 SMNVEV (reference sequence). The CDR3 spans 17 residues. CDR3 sequence (DNA): TGTGCCAGCAGTCGGACAGGGGGCGGTGGCTACCCCTACGAGCAGTACGTC. This sequence encodes CASSRTGGGGYPYEQYV.

Turning to this clonotype: The junction does not match germline at one end; this may be a read error. The CDR3 loop is CAISGRIVNQPQHF. The DNA for the CDR3 is TGTGCCATCAGTGGCAGGATCGTCAATCAGCCCCAGCATTTT. This rearrangement joins TRBV2 to TRBJ1-5; D uncertain. The length of the CDR3 is 14 residues. CDR1 SNHLY and CDR2 FYNNEI come from the germline V gene.

This clonotype was detected a few times. This chain links TRBV20-1 with TRBJ2-2; no definite D call. From germline, CDR1 is DFQATT and CDR2 SNEGSKA (reference sequence). V was clipped by 3 bases and J by 7 bases, with 9 bases between them. This CDR3 spans 12 amino acids. The CDR3 DNA reads TGCAGTGCTAGTTCGAAAGACGGGGAGCTGTTTTTT. It codes for CSASSKDGELFF.

This clonotype came up many times. The CDR3, as DNA: TGTGCCAGCAGGACACTAGATCAAGAGACCCAGTACTTC. It translates to CASRTLDQETQYF. The chain couples TRBV27 to TRBJ2-5, with D possibly TRBD2 on 5 matching bases. This CDR3 spans 13 amino acids. V shed 6 bases and J shed 2 bases, with 10 bases lying between them. Germline values: CDR1 MNHEY, CDR2 SMNVEV (reference sequence).

This chain connects TRBV6-1 to TRBJ1-5, with D possibly TRBD1 on 5 matching bases. V gave up 9 bases and J gave up 3 bases, with 15 bases separating them. The CDR3 is 14 residues long. The germline V gene has CDR1 MNHNS and CDR2 SASEGT. CDR3 sequence (DNA): TGTGCCAGTACTGGGGGGTTCCCCAATCAGCCCCAGCATTTT. Residues: CASTGGFPNQPQHF.

This clonotype was detected many times. CDR3 amino acids: CASSAEDRRSPLHF. CDR3 DNA sequence: TGTGCCAGCAGCGCGGAGGACAGGAGGTCACCCCTCCACTTT. V usage is TRBV7-2 and J usage is TRBJ1-6; TRBD1 aligns across 7 bases. V shed 5 bases, J shed 10 bases, and the junction held 8 bases outside the gene matches. The CDR3 is 14 amino acids. Germline CDR1 and CDR2: SGHTA and FQGNSA.

This clonotype was counted only a few times. This rearrangement joins TRBV7-9 to TRBJ1-3; possible D gene TRBD1, 6 bases. This CDR3 is built from 16 residues. V was clipped by 3 bases and J by 4 bases, with 16 bases between them. Germline CDR1 is SEHNR and CDR2 is FQNEAQ (reference sequence). The DNA of the CDR3 is TGTGCCAGCAGCTTCTACTCAGGGACAAGGGGAAACACCATATATTTT. This codes for CASSFYSGTRGNTIYF.

The sample holds a few counts of this clonotype. The V gene is TRBV5-1, the J gene TRBJ2-7, with 7 nucleotides matching TRBD1. V lost 0 bases to trimming and J lost 5 bases; unmatched junction nucleotides: 11. Germline CDR1 SGHRS, CDR2 YFSETQ. The CDR3 runs 16 residues. In nucleotides, the CDR3 is TGCGCCAGCAGCTTGGCCGGGTACAGGGGTCCCAACGAGCAGTACTTC. Translated, it gives CASSLAGYRGPNEQYF.

This clonotype was counted many times. This chain links TRBV7-2 with TRBJ1-4; D unresolved. The CDR3 runs 12 residues. The germline gives CDR1 SGHTA, CDR2 FQGNSA. The V end lost 6 bases, the J end lost 5 bases, and 7 bases lay between the germline ends. The CDR3 DNA reads TGTGCCAGCAGGGCAGAAAATGAAAAACTGTTTTTT. Its translation: CASRAENEKLFF.

The chain uses TRBV5-1 and TRBJ1-1; 9 bases align to TRBD1. The CDR3 runs to 15 residues. The ends lost 2 bases at V and 2 bases at J; junction bases unmatched: 4. From germline, CDR1 is SGHRS and CDR2 YFSETQ. In nucleotides, the CDR3 is TGCGCCAGCAGCTTCGGGGGACAGGGAAACACTGAAGCTTTCTTT. Translation gives CASSFGGQGNTEAFF.

This clonotype was seen only a few times. The rearrangement uses TRBV28 and TRBJ2-7; D is possibly TRBD1 or TRBD2 (5 bases each). V lost 6 bases and J lost 2, with 14 bases in between. The CDR3 is 14 residues long. Germline V gene sequence: CDR1 MDHEN, CDR2 SYDVKM. CDR3 coding DNA: TGTGCCAGCAGCGTAGGGGACGGAGCCTACGAGCAGTACGTC. It specifies CASSVGDGAYEQYV.

The chain recombines TRBV20-1 with TRBJ2-2, with 7 positions matching TRBD2. The germline V gene encodes CDR1 DFQATT and CDR2 SNEGSKA (reference sequence). Losses at the gene ends were 5 bases for V and 0 bases for J; bases not matched to a gene: 12. The CDR3 loop spans 17 amino acids. The CDR3 bases are TGCAGTGCTGTCCGCCGGGGGGAGGTCGCGAACACCGGGGAGCTGTTTTTT. Its translation is CSAVRRGEVANTGELFF.

The sample holds a few counts of this clonotype. V and J are TRBV15 and TRBJ1-5; D call uncertain. Trimming cost V 0 bases and J 9 bases, with 12 bases left between them. CDR1 and CDR2 from the germline V gene are LNHNV and YYDKDF (reference sequence). The CDR3 runs to 14 residues. This CDR3 reads CATSRDLGLWPQHF. Here the CDR3 DNA reads TGTGCCACCAGCAGAGATTTAGGGCTCTGGCCCCAGCATTTT.

This clonotype was counted ten times or more. The chain combines TRBV7-2 with TRBJ2-7; the match to TRBD2 covers 8 bases. The CDR3 totals 14 residues. CDR1 and CDR2 from the germline V gene are SGHTA and FQGNSA. The V segment lost 4 bases and the J segment 5 bases; nucleotides outside the gene matches: 7. The CDR3 DNA reads TGTGCCAGCAGCTCCCGGGGGGGTCGGGACGAGCAGTACTTC. The encoded protein is CASSSRGGRDEQYF.

This clonotype was seen at least ten times. The gene calls are TRBV27 and TRBJ1-1, with D perhaps TRBD1 (5 bases). The germline V and J ends were trimmed by 6 bases and 0 bases, with 17 bases remaining between them. This CDR3 is 16 amino acids long. From germline, CDR1 is MNHEY and CDR2 SMNVEV (reference sequence). The CDR3 bases are TGTGCCAGCAGGGGAGAGGGAGGGGCCCTGAACACTGAAGCTTTCTTT. As protein: CASRGEGGALNTEAFF.

This clonotype was recorded many times. The chain links TRBV10-3 to TRBJ2-7, with TRBD1 as a possible D gene (6 bases). Deletions cut 0 bases from V and 4 bases from J, with 16 bases between. The CDR3 sequence is 16 residues long. Germline CDR1 is ENHRY and CDR2 is SYGVKD. The CDR3 coding sequence is TGTGCCATCAGTGAGTCATTGGGGGCCATGGCTTACGAGCAGTACTTC. Translating it yields CAISESLGAMAYEQYF.

The chain links TRBV5-1 to TRBJ1-1; TRBD1 matches 8 bases. This CDR3 region has 15 residues. Germline values: CDR1 SGHRS, CDR2 YFSETQ. The ends lost 3 bases at V and 6 bases at J; junction bases unmatched: 10. The CDR3 region is CASSYGQGQESEAFF. CDR3 coding DNA: TGCGCCAGCAGCTACGGACAGGGTCAGGAGTCTGAAGCTTTCTTT.

This rearrangement joins TRBV13 to TRBJ2-3; 8 nucleotides line up with TRBD2. CDR1 is PRHDT and CDR2 is FYEKMQ in the germline V gene (reference sequence). Trimming took 11 bases from V and 4 from J; bases not matched to a gene: 11. This CDR3 has 14 amino acids. CDR3 DNA sequence: TGTGCCTGCCGGAGCGGGGGACAAGCAGATACGCAGTATTTT. Translating it yields CACRSGGQADTQYF.

This rearrangement joins TRBV30 to TRBJ2-1, with D uncertain. The CDR3 extends over 13 amino acids. Germline V CDR1 and CDR2: GTSNPN, SVGIG (reference sequence). The ends were cut back, 3 bases at V and 9 bases at J, with 15 bases in the middle. CDR3 region: CAWRFSGVGEQFF. Written as DNA, the CDR3 is TGTGCCTGGAGGTTCTCCGGTGTTGGTGAGCAGTTCTTC.

CDR3 bases: TGTGCCAGCAGTTTCCCAGACGACATGAACACTGAAGCTTTCTTT. It codes for CASSFPDDMNTEAFF. The V gene is TRBV28, the J gene TRBJ1-1; no firm D call. The V gene lost 3 bases and the J gene lost 0 bases, with 11 bases spanning the gap. CDR3 size: 15 residues. CDR1 and CDR2 from the germline V gene are MDHEN and SYDVKM.

This clonotype appeared a few times. The V and J genes are TRBV27 and TRBJ1-5; 7 bases align to TRBD1. This CDR3 spans 15 amino acids. V was clipped by 5 bases and J by 6 bases; unmatched bases: 10. CDR1 is MNHEY and CDR2 is SMNVEV in the germline V gene (reference sequence). In DNA, the CDR3 is TGTGCCAGCAGTCAGCACAGGGGACTTGGTCAGCCCCAGCATTTT. This codes for CASSQHRGLGQPQHF.

A few counts support this clonotype. The V gene is TRBV6-1, the J gene TRBJ1-3; D is ambiguous. The length of the CDR3 is 14 residues. V was shortened by 6 bases and J by 1 base, with 10 bases between the two germline ends. Germline V gene data show CDR1 as MNHNS and CDR2 as SASEGT. CDR3 sequence (DNA): TGTGCCAGCAGCCCCGTACAGTCTGGAAACACCATATATTTT. Its protein is CASSPVQSGNTIYF.

The gene calls are TRBV20-1 and TRBJ2-3; D might be TRBD1 or TRBD2, each matching 5 bases. Trimming cost V 6 bases and J 5 bases, with 15 bases left between them. This CDR3 contains 13 residues. CDR1 DFQATT and CDR2 SNEGSKA come from the germline V gene (reference sequence). CDR3 nucleotides: TGCAGTGCCATCAACGGGGCCGTAGATACGCAGTATTTT. Its translation: CSAINGAVDTQYF.

The chain carries TRBV7-9 and TRBJ1-1, with 7 bases lining up with TRBD1. The CDR3 spans 17 residues. The germline gives CDR1 SEHNR, CDR2 FQNEAQ (reference sequence). Trimming cost V 2 bases and J 7 bases; bases outside gene matches: 16. For the CDR3, the DNA is TGTGCCAGCAGCTTAAAGGAGGGGGGTAGGGGACAGATTGAAGCTTTCTTT. This gives the protein CASSLKEGGRGQIEAFF.

There are many counts of this clonotype. The gene calls are TRBV20-1 and TRBJ1-4; D unclear. CDR1 and CDR2 from the germline V gene are DFQATT and SNEGSKA (reference sequence). Trimming took 6 bases from V and 5 from J, leaving 19 bases between them. The CDR3 runs to 15 residues. The CDR3 nucleotides are TGCAGTGCCTCTGACGGACTCTATAAGAATGAAAAACTGTTTTTT. Protein sequence: CSASDGLYKNEKLFF.

Many counts were recorded for this clonotype. The chain links TRBV4-3 to TRBJ2-5; D gene ambiguous. The CDR3 sequence is 15 residues long. V lost 4 bases and J 2 bases, leaving 14 bases between the germline ends. Germline V lookup: CDR1 LGHNA, CDR2 YSLEER. Here the CDR3 DNA reads TGCGCCAGCAGCCCCCTCGGGCAGGAGCAAGAGACCCAGTACTTC. Translated, it gives CASSPLGQEQETQYF.

In this sample, this clonotype turned up a few times. The chain links TRBV7-2 to TRBJ2-2; 9 nucleotides match TRBD1. The germline V gene encodes CDR1 SGHTA and CDR2 FQGNSA. The CDR3 contains 17 residues. J was trimmed by 7 bases and V by 3 bases; bases with no gene match: 12. The CDR3 region is CASSLDRNRGRGGELFF. DNA for the CDR3: TGTGCCAGCAGCTTGGACCGCAACAGGGGGCGCGGCGGGGAGCTGTTTTTT.